This paragraph reports one T cell receptor (beta chain). Method: immunoSEQ multiplex PCR; TCRdb's copy keeps in-frame clones and lacks some. This sample has about 370,000 clones, with 70% to 90% found just once. The data belong to a study of blood T cell repertoires in COVID-19. Unmatched junction bases numbered 7, after V lost 2 bases and J lost 8 bases. Germline CDR1 and CDR2: MNHEY and SVGEGT. This CDR3 contains 14 residues. The genes are TRBV6-2 or TRBV6-3 and TRBJ1-2; 8 bases align to TRBD1. The source of this sequence is a woman younger than 45 with COVID-19, enrolled during active disease. The material sequenced was peripheral blood. CDR3 bases: TGTGCCAGCAGTTACCCGGACAGGGTAGGCGGCTACACCTTC. It encodes CASSYPDRVGGYTF.